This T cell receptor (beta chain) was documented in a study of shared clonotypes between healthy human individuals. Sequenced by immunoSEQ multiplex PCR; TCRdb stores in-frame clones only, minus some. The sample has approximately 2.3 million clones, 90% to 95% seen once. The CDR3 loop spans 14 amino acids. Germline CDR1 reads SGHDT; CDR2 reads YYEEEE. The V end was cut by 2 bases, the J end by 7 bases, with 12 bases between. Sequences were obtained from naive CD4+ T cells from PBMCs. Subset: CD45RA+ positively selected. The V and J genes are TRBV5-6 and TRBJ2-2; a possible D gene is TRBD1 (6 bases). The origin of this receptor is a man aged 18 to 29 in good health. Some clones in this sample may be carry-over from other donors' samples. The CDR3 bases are TGTGCCAGCAGCTTACGTCAGGGGTTCGGGGAGCTGTTTTTT. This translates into CASSLRQGFGELFF.